The 23 T cell receptor beta chains below all came from one sample that was sequenced in a study of identical twins listed by TCRdb under 2016. Library preparation employed 5' RACE. Data came from an Illumina HiSeq 2000. The public sequencing data were trimmed at Q25 with fastp and processed into clonotypes with MiXCR by TCRdb, which kept only in-frame beta chains. Entries are consolidated by CDR3 protein sequence, retaining the most common genes and DNA. For this sample the table gives over 500,000 distinct CDR3 sequences, of which roughly 21% were detected only once. The ten largest make up about 0.91% of the sample. These same data were also listed under a study on T cells expressing NK-cell markers.

The material sequenced was CD4+ T cells sorted from blood. These receptors all stem from a woman between 18 and 29 years old in good health.

This clonotype was seen a handful of times. The chain combines TRBV7-2 with TRBJ1-3; no definite D call. The length of the CDR3 is 15 residues. Germline CDR1 reads SGHTA; CDR2 reads FQGNSA. V was trimmed by 2 bases and J by 0 bases, leaving 8 bases between them. CDR3 sequence reads: CASSLQISSGNTIYF. CDR3 in DNA: TGTGCCAGCAGCTTACAGATTAGCTCTGGAAACACCATATATTTT.

This clonotype was detected many times. The chain carries TRBV13 and TRBJ2-6; D ambiguous. The V and J ends lost 5 bases and 1 base respectively, with 12 bases between them. The CDR3 totals 16 residues. CDR1 and CDR2 from the germline V gene are PRHDT and FYEKMQ (reference sequence). CDR3 amino acids: CASSPSLGSGANVLTF. The DNA of the CDR3 is TGTGCCAGCAGCCCTAGTTTAGGGTCTGGGGCCAACGTCCTGACTTTC.

The J gene is TRBJ2-1, the V gene TRBV9; possibly TRBD1 or TRBD2 for D (5 bases each). Germline-derived CDR1 and CDR2 are SGDLS and YYNGEE. The length of the CDR3 is 13 residues. V lost 4 bases and J 5 bases, leaving 10 bases between the germline ends. The CDR3 reads CASSRDRHNEQFF. The CDR3 nucleotides are TGTGCCAGCAGCCGGGACCGCCACAATGAGCAGTTCTTC.

This clonotype was seen more than once but under ten times. The genes are TRBV20-1 and TRBJ2-1; D perhaps matches TRBD2 (5 bases). Trimming removed 4 bases at V and 8 bases at J, with 12 bases between. Per germline, CDR1 DFQATT and CDR2 SNEGSKA (reference sequence). CDR3 length equals 12 residues. The CDR3 DNA reads as TGCAGTGCTAAGCCCGGGATCCATGAGCAGTTCTTC. Its protein product is CSAKPGIHEQFF.

The chain joins TRBV20-1 to TRBJ1-2; TRBD1 might be the D (5 bases). Germline V gives CDR1 DFQATT, CDR2 SNEGSKA (reference sequence). V was pared by 3 bases and J by 5 bases, with 19 bases between. The CDR3 is 15 amino acids. The CDR3 DNA reads as TGCAGTGCTAGTGGGGGAAGGGATCCGGGTTATGGCTACACCTTC. Its translation: CSASGGRDPGYGYTF.

Ten or more counts support this clonotype. V is TRBV29-1 and J is TRBJ2-3; possibly TRBD1 or TRBD2 for D (5 bases each). Trimming shortened V by 6 bases and J by 0 bases, and 13 bases separated the two germline ends. Germline CDR1 SQVTM, CDR2 ANQGSEA. The CDR3 length is 14 residues. The CDR3 bases are TGCAGCGTGGGGACCGGTGCTAGCACAGATACGCAGTATTTT. Protein: CSVGTGASTDTQYF.

The chain joins TRBV9 to TRBJ1-6, with D perhaps matching TRBD1 (6 bases). Germline V gene data show CDR1 as SGDLS and CDR2 as YYNGEE. The CDR3 covers 16 residues. With 0 bases removed from V and 1 base from J, the gap between germline ends came to 8 bases. In DNA, the CDR3 is TGTGCCAGCAGCGTAGCGGGGGCATCCTATAATTCACCCCTCCACTTT. Translation: CASSVAGASYNSPLHF.

The chain couples TRBV27 to TRBJ1-6; tentative D call: TRBD1 (6 bases). The CDR3 sequence is 15 residues long. Germline values: CDR1 MNHEY, CDR2 SMNVEV (reference sequence). V lost 4 bases to trimming and J lost 10 bases, with 17 bases between them. The CDR3, as DNA: TGTGCCAGCAGTTCCCGGACAGACCCCTTATCACCCCTCCACTTT. This codes for CASSSRTDPLSPLHF.

The V and J genes are TRBV12-5 and TRBJ1-4; weak D call: TRBD1 (5 bases). CDR1 is LGHNT, CDR2 FRNRAP, per germline. CDR3 size: 12 residues. V was clipped by 6 bases and J by 10 bases, with 12 bases between them. As DNA, the CDR3 is TGTGCTAGTGGCTCGGGGGGTAGAAAACTGTTTTTT. It encodes CASGSGGRKLFF.

This clonotype occurred a few times. The rearrangement joins TRBV5-1 to TRBJ2-1; TRBD2 might be the D (5 bases). CDR1 SGHRS and CDR2 YFSETQ come from the germline V gene. This CDR3 contains 14 residues. With 0 bases removed from V and 7 bases from J, the gap between germline ends came to 11 bases. CDR3 sequence: CASSLAVGVNEQFF. The CDR3 DNA reads as TGCGCCAGCAGCTTGGCCGTGGGAGTGAATGAGCAGTTCTTC.

This clonotype was observed a handful of times. This sequence joins TRBV5-1 and TRBJ2-1; 13 bases align to TRBD2. With 0 bases clipped from V and 14 bases from J, the junction kept 14 bases outside the gene matches. CDR3 length equals 17 residues. Germline values: CDR1 SGHRS, CDR2 YFSETQ. CDR3 sequence (DNA): TGCGCCAGCAGCTTGGCGGGACCCGGGACTAGCGGGGAAGGAAAGTTCTTC. Its protein product is CASSLAGPGTSGEGKFF.

This clonotype was seen once. The gene calls are TRBV20-1 and TRBJ2-3; D unclear. The germline V gene has CDR1 DFQATT and CDR2 SNEGSKA (reference sequence). Trimming stripped 7 bases from V and 3 bases from J, with 8 bases between. CDR3 length equals 11 residues. CDR3 sequence (DNA): TGCAGTGTTTTAATTACAGATACGCAGTATTTT. Translation gives CSVLITDTQYF.

The rearrangement uses TRBV29-1 and TRBJ2-7; no firm D call. CDR3 length equals 12 residues. Germline lookup yields CDR1 SQVTM and CDR2 ANQGSEA. The V and J ends lost 4 bases and 2 bases respectively, with 9 bases between them. The CDR3 region is CSVVMNPYEQYF. The CDR3 nucleotides read TGCAGCGTTGTAATGAACCCCTACGAGCAGTACTTC.

This clonotype was recorded a few times. J is TRBJ1-5 and V is TRBV20-1; TRBD1 matches at 8 bases. V dropped 4 bases and J dropped 7; count of bases not matched to a gene: 9. Germline assignment: CDR1 DFQATT and CDR2 SNEGSKA (reference sequence). CDR3 length: 14 amino acids. The CDR3 DNA reads TGCAGTGCTACACCGGGACAGGTTAGACAGCCCCAGCATTTT. Protein product: CSATPGQVRQPQHF.

The chain recombines TRBV5-1 with TRBJ2-1; 13 bases are shared with TRBD2. The CDR3 covers 15 residues. Germline V gene lookup returns CDR1 SGHRS and CDR2 YFSETQ. V was pared by 3 bases and J by 8 bases, with 5 bases of the junction left unmatched. The CDR3 sequence is CASSSGTSGIDEQFF. The CDR3 DNA reads as TGCGCCAGCAGCTCCGGGACTAGCGGGATTGATGAGCAGTTCTTC.

This clonotype was detected many times. This chain connects TRBV20-1 to TRBJ1-5, with D tentatively TRBD1 (6 bases). The CDR3 has 14 residues. Germline CDR1 reads DFQATT; CDR2 reads SNEGSKA (reference sequence). V gave up 6 bases and J gave up 1 base, with 13 bases separating them. In nucleotides, the CDR3 is TGCAGTGCCCGACGGGGGGCGAGCAATCAGCCCCAGCATTTT. Encoded protein: CSARRGASNQPQHF.

In this sample, this clonotype turned up a few times. The chain combines TRBV7-9 with TRBJ1-1; 8 bases are shared with TRBD1. From germline, CDR1 is SEHNR and CDR2 FQNEAQ (reference sequence). V lost 4 bases to trimming and J lost 5 bases; unmatched junction nucleotides: 9. The length of the CDR3 is 15 residues. CDR3 DNA sequence: TGTGCCAGCAGCTCCAGACAGGGGTCTAGTACTGAAGCTTTCTTT. Its translation: CASSSRQGSSTEAFF.

V is TRBV4-2 and J is TRBJ2-6; D is unresolved. The CDR3 runs to 17 residues. V dropped 2 bases and J dropped 1 base, with 12 bases sitting between them. Per germline, CDR1 LGHNA and CDR2 YNFKEQ. The CDR3 region has the DNA TGTGCCAGCAGCCAATCTCCGGTATCATCTGGGGCCAACGTCCTGACTTTC. Translated: CASSQSPVSSGANVLTF.

This clonotype was seen many times. V and J are TRBV2 and TRBJ2-1; 7 nucleotides match TRBD2. CDR1 and CDR2 (germline): SNHLY, FYNNEI. Germline trimming cut 7 bases from V and 5 bases from J; bases unmatched to any gene: 5. The CDR3 runs to 13 residues. The DNA of the CDR3 is TGTGCCAGCATTCTCCTAGCGGACAATGAGCAGTTCTTC. Protein: CASILLADNEQFF.

This clonotype was picked up a small number of times. The J gene is TRBJ2-3, the V gene TRBV6-2 or TRBV6-3, with TRBD2 identical over 7 bases. This CDR3 is built from 14 residues. The germline CDR1 and CDR2 sequences are MNHEY and SVGEGT. Trimming took 6 bases from V and 4 from J; bases not matched to a gene: 7. Here the CDR3 reads CASSKRDRSDTQYF. CDR3 nucleotides: TGTGCCAGCAGCAAGCGGGATAGATCAGATACGCAGTATTTT.

This clonotype has ten or more counts. This chain uses TRBV12-3 or TRBV12-4 with TRBJ1-2, with 8 bases matching TRBD1. The CDR3 sequence is 14 residues long. V was pared by 7 bases and J by 7 bases, with 11 bases of the junction left unmatched. The CDR3 bases are TGTGCCAGCATTACAGGCAGGGGGCCGGGTGGCTACACCTTC. This gives the protein CASITGRGPGGYTF.

J is TRBJ2-3 and V is TRBV5-1; D is possibly TRBD2 (6 bases). CDR3 length: 12 residues. CDR1 is SGHRS, CDR2 YFSETQ, per germline. V was trimmed by 7 bases and J by 4 bases, leaving 10 bases between them. The CDR3: CASGTGADTQYF. The CDR3 bases are TGCGCCAGCGGAACGGGAGCAGATACGCAGTATTTT.

This clonotype was seen a few times. The chain has TRBV6-1 and TRBJ1-2; 8 bases agree with TRBD1. The CDR3 runs to 15 residues. J was trimmed by 8 bases and V by 7 bases; bases with no gene match: 15. Looked up from germline, CDR1 is MNHNS and CDR2 is SASEGT. CDR3 sequence reads: CASTPGGRGRKGYTF. The CDR3 region has the DNA TGTGCCAGCACCCCAGGGGGCAGGGGGCGCAAAGGCTACACCTTC.